This T cell receptor beta chain was sequenced for a study of blood T cell repertoires in COVID-19. Study-wide context: Material from acute and convalescent COVID-19 was sourced from the United States, Italy and Spain. The analysed material was cDNA or gDNA that came from T cells, B-cell-depleted T cells, or PBMCs.

The CDR3 has 15 amino acids. V lost 3 bases and J lost 7; bases outside the gene matches: 10. CDR1 is LGHDT, CDR2 YNNKEL, per germline (reference sequence). Participants' own reports of clinical history determined their cohort assignment. Source study methods: By means of reference gene primer amplification, nucleated cell counts were estimated. Using immunoSEQ multiplex PCR, the repertoire was profiled, and TCRdb retains in-frame clones only, with some absent. V, J and clone size reflect that table, while D and trimming were determined from the DNA. The sample shows roughly 68,000 clones, about 88% of them seen only once.

The origin of this receptor is a woman aged 40 to 49 who had recovered from COVID-19. The V gene is TRBV3-1 (or the pseudogene TRBV3-2), the J gene TRBJ2-5; the match to TRBD1 covers 8 bases. What was sequenced was PBMCs or T cells enriched from blood (not recorded which). This CDR3 is CASSQADRGIGTQYF. The DNA for the CDR3 is TGTGCCAGCAGCCAGGCCGACAGGGGAATTGGGACCCAGTACTTC.